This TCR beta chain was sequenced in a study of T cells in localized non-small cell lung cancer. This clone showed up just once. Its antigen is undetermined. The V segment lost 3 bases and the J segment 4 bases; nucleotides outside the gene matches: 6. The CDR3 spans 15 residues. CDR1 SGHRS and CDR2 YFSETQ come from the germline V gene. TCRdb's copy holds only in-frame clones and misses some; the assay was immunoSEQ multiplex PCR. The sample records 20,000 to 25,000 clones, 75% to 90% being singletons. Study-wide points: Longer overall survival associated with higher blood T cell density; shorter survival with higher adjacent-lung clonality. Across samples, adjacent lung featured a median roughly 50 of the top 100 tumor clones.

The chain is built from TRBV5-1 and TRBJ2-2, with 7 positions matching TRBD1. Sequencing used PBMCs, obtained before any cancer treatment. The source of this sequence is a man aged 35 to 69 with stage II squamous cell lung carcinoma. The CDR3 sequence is CASSYRQGSTGELFF. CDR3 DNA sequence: TGCGCCAGCAGCTACAGACAGGGCAGCACCGGGGAGCTGTTTTTT.